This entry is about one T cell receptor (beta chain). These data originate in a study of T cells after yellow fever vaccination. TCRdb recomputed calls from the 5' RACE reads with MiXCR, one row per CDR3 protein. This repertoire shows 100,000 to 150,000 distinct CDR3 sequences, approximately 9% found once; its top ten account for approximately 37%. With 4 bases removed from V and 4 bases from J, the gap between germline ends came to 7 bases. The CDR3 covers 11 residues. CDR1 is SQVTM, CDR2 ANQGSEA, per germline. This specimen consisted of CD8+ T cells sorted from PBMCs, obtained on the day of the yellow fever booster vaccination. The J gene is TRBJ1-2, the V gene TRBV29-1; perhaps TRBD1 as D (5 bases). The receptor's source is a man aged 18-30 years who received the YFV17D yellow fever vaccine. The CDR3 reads CSVGGGYGYTF. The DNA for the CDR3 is TGCAGCGTTGGGGGGGGCTATGGCTACACCTTC.